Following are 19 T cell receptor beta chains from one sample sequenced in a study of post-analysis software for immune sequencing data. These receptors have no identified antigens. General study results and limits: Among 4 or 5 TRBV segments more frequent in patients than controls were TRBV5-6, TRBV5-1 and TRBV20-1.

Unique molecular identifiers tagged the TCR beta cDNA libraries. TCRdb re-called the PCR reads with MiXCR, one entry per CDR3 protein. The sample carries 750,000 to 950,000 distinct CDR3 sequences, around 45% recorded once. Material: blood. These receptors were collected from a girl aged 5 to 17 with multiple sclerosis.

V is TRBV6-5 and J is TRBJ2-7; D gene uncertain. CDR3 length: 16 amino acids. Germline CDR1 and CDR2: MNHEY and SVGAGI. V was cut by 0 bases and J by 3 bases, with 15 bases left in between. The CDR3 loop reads CASSYSVPENGYEQYF. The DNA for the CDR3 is TGTGCCAGCAGTTACTCGGTTCCGGAAAACGGCTACGAGCAGTACTTC.

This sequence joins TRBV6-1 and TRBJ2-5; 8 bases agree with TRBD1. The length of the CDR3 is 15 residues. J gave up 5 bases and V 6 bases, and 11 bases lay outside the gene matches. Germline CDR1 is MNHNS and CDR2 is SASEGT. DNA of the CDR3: TGTGCCAGCAGCTTCCAGGACAGGGTACAGGAGACCCAGTACTTC. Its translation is CASSFQDRVQETQYF.

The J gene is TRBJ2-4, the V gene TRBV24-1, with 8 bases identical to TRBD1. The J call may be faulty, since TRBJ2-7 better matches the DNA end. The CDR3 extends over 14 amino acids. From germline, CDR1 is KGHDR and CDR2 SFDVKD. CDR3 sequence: CATSDPGQGHEQYF. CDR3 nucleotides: TGTGCCACCAGTGACCCTGGACAGGGCCACGAGCAGTACTTC.

In DNA form, the CDR3 reads TGTGCCAGCAGCGTAGGGTCCCAGGGGGCGAACTATGGCTACACCTTC. It yields the protein CASSVGSQGANYGYTF. The chain employs TRBV9 and TRBJ1-2, with 8 nucleotides matching TRBD1. With V trimmed by 0 bases and J by 2 bases, 6 bases remained unmatched. Germline-derived CDR1 and CDR2 are SGDLS and YYNGEE. There are 16 residues in the CDR3.

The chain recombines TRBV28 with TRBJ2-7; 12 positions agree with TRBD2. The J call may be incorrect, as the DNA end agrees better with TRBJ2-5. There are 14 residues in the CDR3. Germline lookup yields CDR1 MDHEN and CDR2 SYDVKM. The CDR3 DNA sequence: TGTGCCAGCTCAGGACTAGCGGGATGGGAGACCCAGTACTTC. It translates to CASSGLAGWETQYF.

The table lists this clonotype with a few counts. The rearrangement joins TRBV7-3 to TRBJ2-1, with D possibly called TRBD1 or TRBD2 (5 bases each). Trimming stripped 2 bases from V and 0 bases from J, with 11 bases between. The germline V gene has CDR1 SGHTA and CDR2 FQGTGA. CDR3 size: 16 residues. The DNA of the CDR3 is TGTGCCAGCAGCTTAGTTGGGGGTAACTCCTACAATGAGCAGTTCTTC. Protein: CASSLVGGNSYNEQFF.

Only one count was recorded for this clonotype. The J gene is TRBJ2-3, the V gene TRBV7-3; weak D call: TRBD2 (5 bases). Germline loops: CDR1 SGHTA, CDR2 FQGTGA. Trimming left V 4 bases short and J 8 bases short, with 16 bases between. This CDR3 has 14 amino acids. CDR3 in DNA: TGTGCCAGCAGCTGGGATCTTGGCGGGCTTACGCAGTATTTT. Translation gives CASSWDLGGLTQYF.

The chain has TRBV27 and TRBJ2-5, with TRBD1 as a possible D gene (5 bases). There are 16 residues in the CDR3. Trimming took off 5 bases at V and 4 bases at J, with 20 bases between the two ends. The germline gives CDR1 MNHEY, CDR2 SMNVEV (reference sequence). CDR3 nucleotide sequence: TGTGCCAGCAGTCTTGGTAGCTGGGGCGGCCGAGAGACCCAGTACTTC. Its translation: CASSLGSWGGRETQYF.

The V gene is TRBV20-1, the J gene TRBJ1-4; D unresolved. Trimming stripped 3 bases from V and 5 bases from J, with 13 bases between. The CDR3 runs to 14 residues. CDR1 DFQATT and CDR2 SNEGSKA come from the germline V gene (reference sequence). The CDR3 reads CSASLASPNEKLFF. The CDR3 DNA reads TGCAGTGCTAGTTTGGCCAGCCCGAATGAAAAACTGTTTTTT.

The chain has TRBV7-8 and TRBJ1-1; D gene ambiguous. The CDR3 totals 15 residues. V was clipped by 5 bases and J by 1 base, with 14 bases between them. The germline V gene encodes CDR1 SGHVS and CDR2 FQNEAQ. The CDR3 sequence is CASSTPGGGNTEAFF. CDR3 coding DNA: TGTGCCAGCAGCACCCCGGGAGGAGGGAACACTGAAGCTTTCTTT.

The CDR3 sequence is CASSYTSGSSEQYF. Here the CDR3 DNA reads TGTGCCAGCAGCTACACTAGCGGGTCTAGCGAGCAGTACTTC. This chain links TRBV7-9 with TRBJ2-7; TRBD2 aligns across 9 bases. The J segment lost 6 bases and the V segment lost 4 bases, leaving 7 bases of the junction unmatched. Germline V gives CDR1 SEHNR, CDR2 FQNEAQ (reference sequence). The CDR3 covers 14 residues.

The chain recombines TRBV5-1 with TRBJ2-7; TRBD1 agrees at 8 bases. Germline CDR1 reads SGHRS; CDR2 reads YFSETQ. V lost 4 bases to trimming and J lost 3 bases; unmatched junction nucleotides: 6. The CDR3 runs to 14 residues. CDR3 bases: TGCGCCAGCAGCCCGGGACAGGTTGTCTACGAGCAGTACTTC. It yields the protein CASSPGQVVYEQYF.

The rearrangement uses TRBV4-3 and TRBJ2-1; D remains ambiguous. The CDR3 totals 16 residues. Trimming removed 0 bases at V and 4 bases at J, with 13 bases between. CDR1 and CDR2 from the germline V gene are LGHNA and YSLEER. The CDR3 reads CASSQDLQAYYNEQFF. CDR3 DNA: TGCGCCAGCAGCCAAGATCTCCAGGCTTATTACAATGAGCAGTTCTTC.

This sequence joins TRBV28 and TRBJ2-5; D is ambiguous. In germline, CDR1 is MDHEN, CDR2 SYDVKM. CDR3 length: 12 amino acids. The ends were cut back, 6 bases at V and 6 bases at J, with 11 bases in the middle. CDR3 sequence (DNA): TGTGCCAGCAGGTACAGTGGAAAGACCCAGTACTTC. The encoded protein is CASRYSGKTQYF.

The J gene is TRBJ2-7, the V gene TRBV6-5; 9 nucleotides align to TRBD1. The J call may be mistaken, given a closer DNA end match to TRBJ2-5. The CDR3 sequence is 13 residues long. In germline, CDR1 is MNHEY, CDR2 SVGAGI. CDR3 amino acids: CASSYGTGETQYF. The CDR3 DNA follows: TGTGCCAGCAGTTACGGGACAGGGGAGACCCAGTACTTC.

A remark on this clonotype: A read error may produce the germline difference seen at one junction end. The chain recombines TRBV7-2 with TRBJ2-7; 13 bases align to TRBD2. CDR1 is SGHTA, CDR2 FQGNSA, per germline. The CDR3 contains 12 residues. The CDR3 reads CAGSTGLAGEYF. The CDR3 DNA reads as TGTGCCGGCAGCACAGGACTAGCGGGAGAGTACTTC. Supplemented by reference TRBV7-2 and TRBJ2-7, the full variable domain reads GAGVSQSPSNKVTEKGKDVELRCDPISGHTALYWYRQSLGQGLEFLIYFQGNSAPDKSGLPSDRFSAERTGGSVSTLTIQRTQQEDSAVYLCAGSTGLAGEYFGPGTRLTVT.

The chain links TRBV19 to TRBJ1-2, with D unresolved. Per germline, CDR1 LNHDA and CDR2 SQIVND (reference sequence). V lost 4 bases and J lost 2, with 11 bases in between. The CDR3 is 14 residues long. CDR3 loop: CASSTDGFNYGYTF. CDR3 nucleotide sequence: TGTGCCAGTAGTACCGACGGGTTCAACTATGGCTACACCTTC.

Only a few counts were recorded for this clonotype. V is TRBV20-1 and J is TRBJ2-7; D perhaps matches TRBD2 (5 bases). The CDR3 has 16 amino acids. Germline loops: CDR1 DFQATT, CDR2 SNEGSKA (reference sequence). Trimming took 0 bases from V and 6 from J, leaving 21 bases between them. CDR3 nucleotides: TGCAGTGCTAGAGATAGGGTCCCTAGCAAACGGATCGAGCAGTACTTC. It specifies CSARDRVPSKRIEQYF.

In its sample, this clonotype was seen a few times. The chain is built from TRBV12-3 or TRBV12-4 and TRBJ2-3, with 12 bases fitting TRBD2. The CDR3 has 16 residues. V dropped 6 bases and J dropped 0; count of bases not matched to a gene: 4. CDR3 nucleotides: TGTGCCAGCAGGCGCGGGACTAGCGGGAGCACAGATACGCAGTATTTT. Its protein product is CASRRGTSGSTDTQYF.